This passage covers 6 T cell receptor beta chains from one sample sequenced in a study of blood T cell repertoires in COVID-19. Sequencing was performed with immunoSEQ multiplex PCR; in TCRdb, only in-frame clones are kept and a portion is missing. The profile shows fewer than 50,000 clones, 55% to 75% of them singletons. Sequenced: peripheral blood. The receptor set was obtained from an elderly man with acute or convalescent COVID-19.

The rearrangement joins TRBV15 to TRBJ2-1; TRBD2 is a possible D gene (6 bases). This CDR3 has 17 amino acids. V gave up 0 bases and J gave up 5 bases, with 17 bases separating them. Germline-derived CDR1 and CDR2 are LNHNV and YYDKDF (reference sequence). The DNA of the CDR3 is TGTGCCACCAGCAGAGATCCCGGGGGTAGCCGACACAATGAGCAGTTCTTC. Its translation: CATSRDPGGSRHNEQFF. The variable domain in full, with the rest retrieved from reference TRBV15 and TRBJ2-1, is DAMVIQNPRYQVTQFGKPVTLSCSQTLNHNVMYWYQQKSSQAPKLLFHYYDKDFNNEADTPDNFQSRRPNTSFCFLDIRSPGLGDTAMYLCATSRDPGGSRHNEQFFGPGTRLTVL.

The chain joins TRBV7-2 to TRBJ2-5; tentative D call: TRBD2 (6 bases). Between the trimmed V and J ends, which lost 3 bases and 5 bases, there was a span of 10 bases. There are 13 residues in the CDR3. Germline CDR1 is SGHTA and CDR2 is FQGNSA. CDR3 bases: TGTGCCAGCAGCTTCGGGGGTTACGAGACCCAGTACTTC. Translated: CASSFGGYETQYF.

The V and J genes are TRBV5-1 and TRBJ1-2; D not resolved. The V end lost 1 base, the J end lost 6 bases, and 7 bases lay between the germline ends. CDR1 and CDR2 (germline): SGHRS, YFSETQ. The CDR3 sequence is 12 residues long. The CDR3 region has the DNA TGCGCCAGCAGCTTGTCGGGGAATGGCTACACCTTC. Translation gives CASSLSGNGYTF.

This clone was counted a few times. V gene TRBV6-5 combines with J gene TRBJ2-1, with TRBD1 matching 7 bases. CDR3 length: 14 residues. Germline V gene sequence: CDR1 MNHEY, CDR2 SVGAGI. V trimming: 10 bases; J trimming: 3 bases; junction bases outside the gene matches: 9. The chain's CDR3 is CATKPGQNYNEQFF. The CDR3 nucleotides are TGTGCCACCAAACCGGGACAGAACTACAATGAGCAGTTCTTC.

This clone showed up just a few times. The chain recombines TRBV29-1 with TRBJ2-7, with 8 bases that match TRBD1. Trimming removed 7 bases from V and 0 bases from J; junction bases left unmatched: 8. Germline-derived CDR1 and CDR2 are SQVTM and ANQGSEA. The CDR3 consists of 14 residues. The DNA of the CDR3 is TGCAGCGCTCGGACAGGGCTTAGCTCCTACGAGCAGTACTTC. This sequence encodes CSARTGLSSYEQYF.

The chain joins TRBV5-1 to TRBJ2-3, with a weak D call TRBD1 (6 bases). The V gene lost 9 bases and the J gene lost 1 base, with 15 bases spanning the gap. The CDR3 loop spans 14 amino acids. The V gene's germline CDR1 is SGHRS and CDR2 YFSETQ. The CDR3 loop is CATQSGVGTDTQYF. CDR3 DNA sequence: TGCGCCACCCAATCAGGGGTGGGCACAGATACGCAGTATTTT. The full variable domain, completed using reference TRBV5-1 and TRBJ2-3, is KAGVTQTPRYLIKTRGQQVTLSCSPISGHRSVSWYQQTPGQGLQFLFEYFSETQRNKGNFPGRFSGRQFSNSRSEMNVSTLELGDSALYLCATQSGVGTDTQYFGPGTRLTVL.